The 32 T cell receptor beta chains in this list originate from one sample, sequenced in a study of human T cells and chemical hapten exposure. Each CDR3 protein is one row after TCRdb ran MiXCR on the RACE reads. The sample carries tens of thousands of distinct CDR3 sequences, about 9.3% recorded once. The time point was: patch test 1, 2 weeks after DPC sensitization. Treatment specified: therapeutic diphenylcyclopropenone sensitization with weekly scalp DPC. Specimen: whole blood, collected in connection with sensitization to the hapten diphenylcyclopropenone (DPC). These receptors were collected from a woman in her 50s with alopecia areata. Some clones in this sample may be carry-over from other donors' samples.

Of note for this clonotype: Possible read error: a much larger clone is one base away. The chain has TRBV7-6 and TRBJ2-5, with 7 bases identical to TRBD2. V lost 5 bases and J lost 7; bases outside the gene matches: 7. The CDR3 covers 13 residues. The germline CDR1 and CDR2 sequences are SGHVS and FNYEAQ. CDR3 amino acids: CASSEGPGGTQYF. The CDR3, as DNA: TGTGCCAGCAGCGAGGGCCCGGGAGGGACCCAGTACTTC.

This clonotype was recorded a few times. The CDR3 protein is CASSQDKENPFF. The CDR3 DNA is TGCGCCAGCAGCCAAGATAAGGAGAATCCGTTCTTC. This rearrangement joins TRBV4-3 to TRBJ2-1; the D is unclear. Germline V gene data show CDR1 as LGHNA and CDR2 as YSLEER. The CDR3 has 12 residues. Trimming stripped 0 bases from V and 15 bases from J, with 12 bases between.

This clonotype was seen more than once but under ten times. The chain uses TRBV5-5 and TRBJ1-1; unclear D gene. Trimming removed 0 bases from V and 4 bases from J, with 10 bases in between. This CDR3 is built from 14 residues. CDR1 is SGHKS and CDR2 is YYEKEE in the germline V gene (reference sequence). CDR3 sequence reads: CASSLEMGSTEAFF. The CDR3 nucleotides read TGTGCCAGCAGCTTGGAAATGGGGAGCACTGAAGCTTTCTTT.

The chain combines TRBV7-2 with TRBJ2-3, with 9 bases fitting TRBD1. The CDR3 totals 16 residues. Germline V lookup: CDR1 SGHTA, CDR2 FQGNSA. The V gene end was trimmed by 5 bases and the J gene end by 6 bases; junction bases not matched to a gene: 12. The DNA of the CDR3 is TGTGCCAGCAGCCCGAGCGCAGGGACAGGGATCGATACGCAGTATTTT. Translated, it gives CASSPSAGTGIDTQYF.

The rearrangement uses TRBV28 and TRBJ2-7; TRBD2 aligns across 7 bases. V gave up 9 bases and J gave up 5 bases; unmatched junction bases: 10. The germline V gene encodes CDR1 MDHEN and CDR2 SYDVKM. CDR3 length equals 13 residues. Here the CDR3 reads CASGSGIPHEQYF. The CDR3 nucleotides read TGTGCCAGTGGAAGCGGGATCCCCCACGAGCAGTACTTC.

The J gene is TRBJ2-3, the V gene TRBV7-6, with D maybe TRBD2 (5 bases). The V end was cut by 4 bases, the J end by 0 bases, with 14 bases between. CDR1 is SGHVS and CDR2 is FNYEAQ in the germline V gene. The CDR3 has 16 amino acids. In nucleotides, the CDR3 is TGTGCCAGCAGCTCCGAGGGCGGATCTAGCACAGATACGCAGTATTTT. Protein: CASSSEGGSSTDTQYF.

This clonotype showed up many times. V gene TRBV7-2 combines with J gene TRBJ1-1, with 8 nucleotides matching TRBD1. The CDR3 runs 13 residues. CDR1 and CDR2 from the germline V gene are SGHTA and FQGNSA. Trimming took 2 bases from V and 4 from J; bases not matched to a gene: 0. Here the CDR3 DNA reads TGTGCCAGCAGCTTAACAGGGGGCACTGAAGCTTTCTTT. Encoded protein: CASSLTGGTEAFF.

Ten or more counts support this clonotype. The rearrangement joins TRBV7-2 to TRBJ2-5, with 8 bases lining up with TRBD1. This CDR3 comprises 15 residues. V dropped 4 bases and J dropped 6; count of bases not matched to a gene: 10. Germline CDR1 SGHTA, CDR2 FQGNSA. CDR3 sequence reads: CASSYAGGVVKTQYF. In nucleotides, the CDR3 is TGTGCCAGCAGCTACGCAGGGGGCGTGGTTAAGACCCAGTACTTC.

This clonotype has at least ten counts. CDR3 protein: CASAEVTGELFF. In nucleotides, the CDR3 is TGTGCCTCCGCAGAGGTCACCGGGGAGCTGTTTTTT. This chain links TRBV6-6 with TRBJ2-2; D gene ambiguous. The germline V gene encodes CDR1 MNHNY and CDR2 SVGAGI (reference sequence). The CDR3 is made up of 12 amino acids. V shed 11 bases and J shed 4 bases, with 11 bases lying between them.

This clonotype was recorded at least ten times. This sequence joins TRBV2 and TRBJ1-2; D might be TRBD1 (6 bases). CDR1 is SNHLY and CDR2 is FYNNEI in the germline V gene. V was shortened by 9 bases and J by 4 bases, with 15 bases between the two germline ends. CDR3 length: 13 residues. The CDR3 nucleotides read TGTGCCAGTGTACAGGGACTCGGCTATGGCTACACCTTC. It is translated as CASVQGLGYGYTF.

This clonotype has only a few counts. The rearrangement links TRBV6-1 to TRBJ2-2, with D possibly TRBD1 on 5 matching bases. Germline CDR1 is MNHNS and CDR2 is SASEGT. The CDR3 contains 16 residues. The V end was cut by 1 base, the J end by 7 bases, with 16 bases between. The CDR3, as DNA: TGTGCCAGCAGTGAAGAGGCATGGGGCAGCAGCGGGGAGCTGTTTTTT. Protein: CASSEEAWGSSGELFF.

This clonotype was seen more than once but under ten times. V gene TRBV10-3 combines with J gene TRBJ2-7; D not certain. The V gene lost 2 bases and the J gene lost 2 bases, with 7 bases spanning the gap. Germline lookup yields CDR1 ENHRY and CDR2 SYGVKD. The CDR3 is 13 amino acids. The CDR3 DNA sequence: TGTGCCATCAGTGAGGTGAATACCTACGAGCAGTACTTC. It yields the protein CAISEVNTYEQYF.

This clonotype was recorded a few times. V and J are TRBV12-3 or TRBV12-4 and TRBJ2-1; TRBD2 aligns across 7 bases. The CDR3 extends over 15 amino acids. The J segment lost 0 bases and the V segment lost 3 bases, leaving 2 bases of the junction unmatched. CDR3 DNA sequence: TGTGCCAGCAGTTTCGGCGGGAGCTCCTACAATGAGCAGTTCTTC. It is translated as CASSFGGSSYNEQFF.

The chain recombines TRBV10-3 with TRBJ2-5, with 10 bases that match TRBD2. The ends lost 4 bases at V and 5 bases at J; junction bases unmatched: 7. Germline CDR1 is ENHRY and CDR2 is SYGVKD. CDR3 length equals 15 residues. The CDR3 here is CAISVGLAVPETQYF. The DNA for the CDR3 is TGTGCCATCAGTGTCGGACTAGCGGTCCCGGAGACCCAGTACTTC.

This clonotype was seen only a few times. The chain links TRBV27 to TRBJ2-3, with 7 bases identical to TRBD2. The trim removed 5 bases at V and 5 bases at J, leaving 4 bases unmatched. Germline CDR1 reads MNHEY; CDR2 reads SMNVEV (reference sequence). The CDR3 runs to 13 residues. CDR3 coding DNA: TGTGCCAGCAGTGATAGGGAGGGAGATACGCAGTATTTT. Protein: CASSDREGDTQYF.

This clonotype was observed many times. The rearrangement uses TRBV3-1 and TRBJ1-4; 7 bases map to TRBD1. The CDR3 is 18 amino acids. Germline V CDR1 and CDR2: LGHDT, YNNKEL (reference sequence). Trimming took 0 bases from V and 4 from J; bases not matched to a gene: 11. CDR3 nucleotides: TGTGCCAGCAGCCAAGATCGGAGGCAGGGGGACGGTAATGAAAAACTGTTTTTT. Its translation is CASSQDRRQGDGNEKLFF.

In nucleotides, the CDR3 is TGCGCCAGCAGCTTGGCTCTAGCGGGAAGCTACGAGCAGTACTTC. This encodes CASSLALAGSYEQYF. The genes are TRBV5-1 and TRBJ2-7, with TRBD2 identical over 9 bases. The CDR3 runs 15 residues. CDR1 and CDR2 (germline): SGHRS, YFSETQ. Trimming took 0 bases from V and 3 from J; bases not matched to a gene: 4.

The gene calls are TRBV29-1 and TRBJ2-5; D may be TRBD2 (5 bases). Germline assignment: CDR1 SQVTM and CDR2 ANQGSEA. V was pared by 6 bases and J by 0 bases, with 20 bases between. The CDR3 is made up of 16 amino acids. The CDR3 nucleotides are TGCAGCGTCCTAGGGTGGTCGGGGTGGTACCAAGAGACCCAGTACTTC. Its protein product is CSVLGWSGWYQETQYF.

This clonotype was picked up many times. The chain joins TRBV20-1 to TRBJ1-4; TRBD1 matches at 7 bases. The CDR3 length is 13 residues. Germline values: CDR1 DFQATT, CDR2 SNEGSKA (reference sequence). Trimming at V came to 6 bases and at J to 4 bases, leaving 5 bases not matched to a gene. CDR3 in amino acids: CSARDSNNEKLFF. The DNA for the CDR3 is TGCAGTGCCAGGGACAGCAATAATGAAAAACTGTTTTTT.

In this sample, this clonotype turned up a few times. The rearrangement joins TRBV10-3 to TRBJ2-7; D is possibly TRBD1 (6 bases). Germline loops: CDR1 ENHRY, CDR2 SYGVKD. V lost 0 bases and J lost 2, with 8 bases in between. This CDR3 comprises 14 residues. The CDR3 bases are TGTGCCATCAGTGAGTCTGGACAGACCTACGAGCAGTACTTC. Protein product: CAISESGQTYEQYF.

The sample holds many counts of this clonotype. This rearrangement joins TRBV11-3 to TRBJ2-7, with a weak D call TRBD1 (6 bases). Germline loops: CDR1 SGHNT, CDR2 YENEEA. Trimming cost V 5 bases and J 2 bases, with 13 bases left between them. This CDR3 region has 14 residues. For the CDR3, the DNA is TGTGCCAGCAGCGCCGGGACACCTCCCTACGAGCAGTACTTC. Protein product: CASSAGTPPYEQYF.

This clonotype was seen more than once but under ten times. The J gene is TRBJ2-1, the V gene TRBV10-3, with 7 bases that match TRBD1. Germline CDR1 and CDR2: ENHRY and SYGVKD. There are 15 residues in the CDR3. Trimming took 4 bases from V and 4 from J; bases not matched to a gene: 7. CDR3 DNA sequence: TGTGCCATCAGTGCGCCGGGACAGCTGTACAATGAGCAGTTCTTC. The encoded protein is CAISAPGQLYNEQFF.

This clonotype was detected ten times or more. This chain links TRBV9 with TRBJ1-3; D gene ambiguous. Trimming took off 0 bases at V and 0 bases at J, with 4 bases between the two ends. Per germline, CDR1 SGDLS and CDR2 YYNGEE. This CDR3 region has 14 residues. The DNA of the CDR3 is TGTGCCAGCAGCGTAGAAGGCTCTGGAAACACCATATATTTT. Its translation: CASSVEGSGNTIYF.

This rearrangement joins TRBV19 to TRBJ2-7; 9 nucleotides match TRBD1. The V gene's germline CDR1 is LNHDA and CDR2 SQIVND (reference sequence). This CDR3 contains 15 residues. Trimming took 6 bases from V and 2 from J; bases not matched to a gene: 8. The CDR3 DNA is TGTGCCAGTAGGGGACAGGGTATGACGACCTACGAGCAGTACTTC. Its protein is CASRGQGMTTYEQYF.

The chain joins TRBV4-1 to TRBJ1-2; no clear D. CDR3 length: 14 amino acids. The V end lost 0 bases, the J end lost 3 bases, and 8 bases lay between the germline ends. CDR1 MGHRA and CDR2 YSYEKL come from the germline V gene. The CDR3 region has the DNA TGCGCCAGCAGCCAAGAAGGGATGGACTATGGCTACACCTTC. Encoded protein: CASSQEGMDYGYTF.

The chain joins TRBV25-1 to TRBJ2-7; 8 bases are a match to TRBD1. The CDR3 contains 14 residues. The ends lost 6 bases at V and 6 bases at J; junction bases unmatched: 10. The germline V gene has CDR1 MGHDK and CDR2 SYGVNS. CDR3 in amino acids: CASSSPGQDGEQYF. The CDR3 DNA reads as TGTGCCAGCAGCTCCCCGGGACAGGACGGCGAGCAGTACTTC.

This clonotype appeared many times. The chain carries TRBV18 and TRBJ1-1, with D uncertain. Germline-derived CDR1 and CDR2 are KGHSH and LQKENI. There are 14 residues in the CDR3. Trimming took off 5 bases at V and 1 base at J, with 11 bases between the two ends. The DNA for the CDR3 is TGTGCCAGCTCAGAACTCGACACGAACACTGAAGCTTTCTTT. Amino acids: CASSELDTNTEAFF.

CDR3 sequence (DNA): TGCAGCGTTGTAGGGGGAAACACTGAAGCTTTCTTT. This translates into CSVVGGNTEAFF. The V call is TRBV29-1, the J call TRBJ1-1, with a weak D call TRBD1 (6 bases). This CDR3 is 12 amino acids long. Germline values: CDR1 SQVTM, CDR2 ANQGSEA. V was cut by 4 bases and J by 2 bases, with 8 bases left in between.

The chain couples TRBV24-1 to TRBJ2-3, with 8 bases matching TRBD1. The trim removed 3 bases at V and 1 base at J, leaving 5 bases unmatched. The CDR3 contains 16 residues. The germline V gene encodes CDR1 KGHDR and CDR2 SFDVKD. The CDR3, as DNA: TGTGCCACCAGTGATCCGGGACAGGCCCGCACAGATACGCAGTATTTT. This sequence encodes CATSDPGQARTDTQYF.

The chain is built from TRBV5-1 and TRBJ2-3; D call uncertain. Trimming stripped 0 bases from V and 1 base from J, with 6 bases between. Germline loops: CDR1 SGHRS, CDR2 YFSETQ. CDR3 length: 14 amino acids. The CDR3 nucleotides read TGCGCCAGCAGCTTGGCCCTGGGCACAGATACGCAGTATTTT. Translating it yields CASSLALGTDTQYF.

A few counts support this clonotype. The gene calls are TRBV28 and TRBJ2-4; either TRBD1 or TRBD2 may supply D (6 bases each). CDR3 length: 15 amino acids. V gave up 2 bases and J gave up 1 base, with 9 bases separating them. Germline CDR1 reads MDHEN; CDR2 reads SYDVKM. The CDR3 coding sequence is TGTGCCAGCAGTTTACCGGGGGCGGCCAAAAACATTCAGTACTTC. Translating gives CASSLPGAAKNIQYF.

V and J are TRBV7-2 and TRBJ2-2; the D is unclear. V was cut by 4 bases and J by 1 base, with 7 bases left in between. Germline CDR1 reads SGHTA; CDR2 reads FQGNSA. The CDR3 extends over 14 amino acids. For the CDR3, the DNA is TGTGCCAGCAGCTGGGTGGGGAACACCGGGGAGCTGTTTTTT. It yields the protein CASSWVGNTGELFF. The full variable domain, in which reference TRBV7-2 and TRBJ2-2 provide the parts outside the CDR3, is GAGVSQSPSNKVTEKGKDVELRCDPISGHTALYWYRQSLGQGLEFLIYFQGNSAPDKSGLPSDRFSAERTGGSVSTLTIQRTQQEDSAVYLCASSWVGNTGELFFGEGSRLTVL.